This T cell receptor (beta chain) is from a study of CD8 T cells in ankylosing spondylitis (dated by TCRdb to about 2017). Study-level background: The study set out to find disease-linked TCR variants by profiling T cell receptor beta repertoires in ankylosing spondylitis patients and healthy donors. In total, the full study cohort was made up of some 110 healthy donors and about two dozen ankylosing spondylitis patients. Peripheral blood was sampled, and synovial fluid was also collected from ankylosing spondylitis patients. Beyond this particular receptor, the publication reports: Some motif variants had previously been reported in the synovial fluid and blood of reactive arthritis patients, which suggests shared mechanisms of disease initiation. A TCR beta motif made up of several highly homologous amino acid variants appeared to be characteristic of blood from ankylosing spondylitis patients. In peripheral blood, the disease-linked clones were found at relatively low frequencies and had a CD8+ phenotype. Significant enrichment of the disease-linked clones was reported in matched synovial fluid samples from ankylosing spondylitis patients.

V is shortened by 4 bases, J by 7 bases, and the region joining them spans 14 bases. CDR1 MDHEN and CDR2 SYDVKM are derived from the germline V gene. The CDR3 goes from the cysteine to the phenylalanine over 14 residues. Just CDR3 DNA is preserved here, 42 bases in frame from base 1. This clonotype was counted ten times or more. Its antigen is not yet known. Per-base qualities were not stored, and no clone one base away is much larger. The data were produced on an Illumina HiSeq 2500. Quantitative 5'-RACE with molecular barcodes was the method used to prepare the TCR beta libraries. From the authors' description of their analysis: A new computational method based on a probabilistic model of VDJ rearrangement was used to identify disease-linked TCR variants. TCRdb ran its own pipeline on the public reads, namely fastp trimming at Q25 and MiXCR clone calling, and kept in-frame beta chains. Each entry merges the rows of one CDR3 protein and shows their most common DNA and genes. In this record, the V and J calls reflect TCRdb's handling and not the investigators' own analysis. The sample data list 250,000 to 400,000 distinct CDR3 sequences, and roughly 10% of these were observed just once. The biggest ten clones account for roughly a tenth of the sample.

This receptor was taken from a female donor with ankylosing spondylitis or in good health (not recorded which). The sequence is built from TRBV28 and TRBJ1-5; TRBD1 is a possible D gene, resting on 6 matching bases. Material for sequencing was blood, either unsorted or a sorted T cell fraction (not recorded which). The nucleotide sequence reads TGTGCCAGCAGTTCTTGGCGGGGGGGCCAGCCCCAGCATTTT. It encodes CASSSWRGGQPQHF. Supplemented by the reference TRBV28 and TRBJ1-5 proteins around the CDR3, the complete variable domain is DVKVTQSSRYLVKRTGEKVFLECVQDMDHENMFWYRQDPGLGLRLIYFSYDVKMKEKGDIPEGYSVSREKKERFSLILESASTNQTSMYLCASSSWRGGQPQHFGDGTRLSIL.